This T cell receptor (beta chain) is drawn from a study of T cell responses to AZD1222 COVID-19 vaccine. Study findings and constraints: Baseline seropositives among AZD1222 recipients totaled only 5 to 7. Donors were mostly white British, more females; clonal diversity possibly underestimated.

Produced via immunoSEQ multiplex PCR; TCRdb's table is partial and in-frame only. The data contain around 67,000 clones, under 90% of them singletons. To note about this clone: Its antigen is not identified.

The CDR3 is 12 residues long. Germline V gene sequence: CDR1 LGHNT, CDR2 FRNRAP. Trimming removed 6 bases at V and 3 bases at J, with 7 bases between. V and J are TRBV12-5 and TRBJ2-3; D gene ambiguous. The sequence came from an adult who received the AZD1222 COVID-19 vaccine. Here the sequenced sample was peripheral blood, taken 28 days after the second AZD1222 dose. The CDR3 nucleotides read TGTGCTAGTGGATCGCGGACAGATACGCAGTATTTT. It translates to CASGSRTDTQYF.